The rows below give T cell receptor beta chains drawn from one sample of a study of blood T cell repertoires in COVID-19. The table came from immunoSEQ multiplex PCR; TCRdb's copy has only in-frame clones and leaves some out. The data show 95,000 to 100,000 clones, with around 84% seen just once and less than 2% held by the top ten. The sequencing input was peripheral blood. All receptors derive from a woman between 65 and 79 years old with active or convalescent COVID-19. CDR3s leave out the opening cysteine and the closing phenylalanine or tryptophan.

>TRBV7-8|TRBJ2-1
ASSPKASGVYNEQF
>TRBV5-1|TRBJ1-1
ASKAGGAQTEAF
>TRBV2|TRBJ2-1
AGSYRVDGNEQF
>TRBV2|TRBJ2-3
ASSARGAGETDTQY
>TRBV5-4|TRBJ1-1
ASRPSTMNTEAF
>TRBV6-6|TRBJ2-7
ASRTLGQSYEQY
>TRBV3-1/TRBV3-2|TRBJ2-1
ASTGYDEQF
>TRBV6-2/TRBV6-3|TRBJ2-7
ASSWTSGPYEQY
>TRBV5-1|TRBJ1-1
ASSSGTQNTEAF
>TRBV18|TRBJ1-2
ASSQETGRLGSEGYT
>TRBV30|TRBJ2-5
AWSGGLHQETQY
>TRBV6-5|TRBJ2-1
ASSSPPPGEQF
>TRBV2|TRBJ2-1
ASSDERSSYNEQF
>TRBV19|TRBJ2-4
ASRRTLAGGNIQY
>TRBV5-6|TRBJ2-1
ASSFGFRDEQF
>TRBV6-5|TRBJ2-1
ASRSGDREQF
>TRBV27|TRBJ2-5
ASSFLDTETQY
>TRBV7-2|TRBJ1-2
ASSSGETVFYGYT
>TRBV5-1|TRBJ2-5
ASSLLSGQETQY
>TRBV7-9|TRBJ2-1
ASKDRGSSYNEQF
>TRBV7-2|TRBJ2-5
ASSFSGGPETQY
>TRBV5-4|TRBJ2-3
ASSQGALAVPDTDTQY